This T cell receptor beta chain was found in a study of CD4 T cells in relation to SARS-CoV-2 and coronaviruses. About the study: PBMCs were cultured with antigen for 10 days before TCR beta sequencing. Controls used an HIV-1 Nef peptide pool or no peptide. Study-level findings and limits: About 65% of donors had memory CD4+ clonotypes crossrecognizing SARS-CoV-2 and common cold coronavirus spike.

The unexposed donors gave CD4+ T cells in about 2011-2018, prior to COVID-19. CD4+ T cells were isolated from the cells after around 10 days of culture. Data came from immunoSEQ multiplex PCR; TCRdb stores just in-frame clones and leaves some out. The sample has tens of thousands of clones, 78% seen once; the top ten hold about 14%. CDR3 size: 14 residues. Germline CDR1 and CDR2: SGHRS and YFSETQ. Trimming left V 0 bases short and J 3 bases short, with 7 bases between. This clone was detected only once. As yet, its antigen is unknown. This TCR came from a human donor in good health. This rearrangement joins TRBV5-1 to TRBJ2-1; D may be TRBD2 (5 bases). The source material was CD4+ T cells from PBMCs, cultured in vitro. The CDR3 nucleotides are TGCGCCAGCAGCTTGGCTGGACTCTACAATGAGCAGTTCTTC. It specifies CASSLAGLYNEQFF.